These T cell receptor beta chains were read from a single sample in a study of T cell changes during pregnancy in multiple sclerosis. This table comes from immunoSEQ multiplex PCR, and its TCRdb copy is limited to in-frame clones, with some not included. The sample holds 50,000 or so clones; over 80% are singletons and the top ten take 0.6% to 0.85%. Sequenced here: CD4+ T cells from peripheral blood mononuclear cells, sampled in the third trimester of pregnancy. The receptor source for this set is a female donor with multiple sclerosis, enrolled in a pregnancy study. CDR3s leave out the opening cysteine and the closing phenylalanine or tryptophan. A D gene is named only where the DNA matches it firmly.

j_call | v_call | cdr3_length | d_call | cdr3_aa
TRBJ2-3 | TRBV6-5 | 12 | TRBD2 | ASRPGGGGDTQY
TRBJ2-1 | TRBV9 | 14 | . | ASSVGAGGIHNEQF
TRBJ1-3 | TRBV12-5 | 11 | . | ASGLVAVNTIY
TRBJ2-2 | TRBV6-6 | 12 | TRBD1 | ASSRTGLTGELF
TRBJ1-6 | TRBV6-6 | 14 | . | ASSLTGSASSSPLH
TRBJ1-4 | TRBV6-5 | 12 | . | ASSRGTGGEKLF
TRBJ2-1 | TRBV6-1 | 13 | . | ASSESGGQYNEQF
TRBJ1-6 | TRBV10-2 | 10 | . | ASVGQNSPLH
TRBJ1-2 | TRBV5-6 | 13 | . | ASSLLPGADYGYT
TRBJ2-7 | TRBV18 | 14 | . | ASSPRADRKPYEQY
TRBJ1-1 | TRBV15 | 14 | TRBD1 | ATSRVSGAGGTEAF
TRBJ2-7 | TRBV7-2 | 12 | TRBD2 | ASSPGGSSYEQY
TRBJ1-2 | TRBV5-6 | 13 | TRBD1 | ASSNYRQGTYGYT
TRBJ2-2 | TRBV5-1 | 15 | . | ASSPLNGGMGTGELF
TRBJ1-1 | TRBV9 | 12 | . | ASSVGQEATEAF
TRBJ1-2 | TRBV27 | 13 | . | ASSSWGAQNPGYT
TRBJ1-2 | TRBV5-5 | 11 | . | ASSSDRTYGYT
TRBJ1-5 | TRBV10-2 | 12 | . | ASSEPRSNQPQH
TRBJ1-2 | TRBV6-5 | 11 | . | ASSPQGLYGYT
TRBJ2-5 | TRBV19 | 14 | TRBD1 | ASNDRDRGHRETQY
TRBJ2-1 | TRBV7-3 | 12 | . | ASSPNRVGDEQF
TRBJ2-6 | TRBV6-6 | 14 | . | ASTPVTGSGANVLT
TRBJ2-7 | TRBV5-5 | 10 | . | ASSLSVYEQY
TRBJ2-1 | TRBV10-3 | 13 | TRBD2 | AIREGTSGGYEQF
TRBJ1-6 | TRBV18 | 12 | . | ASSPRRVSSPLH
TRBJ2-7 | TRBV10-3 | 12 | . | AISESTESYEQY
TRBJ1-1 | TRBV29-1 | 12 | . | SVSDWGLDTEAF
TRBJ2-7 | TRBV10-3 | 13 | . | ATRRGPESISEQY
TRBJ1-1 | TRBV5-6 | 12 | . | ASSLLQAYTEAF
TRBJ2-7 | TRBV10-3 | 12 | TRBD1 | AISGTGMVYEQY
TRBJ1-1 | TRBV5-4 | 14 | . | ASSPSGGKFNTEAF
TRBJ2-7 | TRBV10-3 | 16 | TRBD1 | AISPGQGASHSTYEQY
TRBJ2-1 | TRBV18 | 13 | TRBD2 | ASSPSGAGSNEQF
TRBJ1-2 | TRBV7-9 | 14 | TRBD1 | ASSLAGQAESYGYT
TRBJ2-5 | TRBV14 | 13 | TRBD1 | ASSQRTGVVETQY